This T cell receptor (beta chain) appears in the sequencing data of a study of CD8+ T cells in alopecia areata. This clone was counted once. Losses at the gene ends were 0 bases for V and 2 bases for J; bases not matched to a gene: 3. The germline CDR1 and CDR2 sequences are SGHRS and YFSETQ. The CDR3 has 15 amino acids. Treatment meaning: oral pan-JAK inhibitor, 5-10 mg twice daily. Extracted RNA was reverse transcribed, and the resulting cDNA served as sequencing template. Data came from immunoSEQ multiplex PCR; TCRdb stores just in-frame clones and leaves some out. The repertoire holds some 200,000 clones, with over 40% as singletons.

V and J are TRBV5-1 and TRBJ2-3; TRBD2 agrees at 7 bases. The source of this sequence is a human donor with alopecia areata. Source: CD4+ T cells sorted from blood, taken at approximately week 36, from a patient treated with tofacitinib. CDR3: CASSLASGATDTQYF. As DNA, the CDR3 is TGCGCCAGCAGCTTGGCAAGCGGGGCCACAGATACGCAGTATTTT.